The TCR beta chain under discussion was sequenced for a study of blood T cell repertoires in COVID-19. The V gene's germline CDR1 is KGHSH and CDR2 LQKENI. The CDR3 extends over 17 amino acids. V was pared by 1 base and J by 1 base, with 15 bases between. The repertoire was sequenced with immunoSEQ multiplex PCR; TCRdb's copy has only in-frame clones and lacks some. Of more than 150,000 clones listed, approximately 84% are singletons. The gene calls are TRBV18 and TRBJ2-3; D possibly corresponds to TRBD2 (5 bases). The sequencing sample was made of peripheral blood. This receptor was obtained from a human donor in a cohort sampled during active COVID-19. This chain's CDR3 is CASSPLSQAGGTDTQYF. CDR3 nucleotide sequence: TGTGCCAGCTCACCACTTAGCCAGGCGGGCGGCACAGATACGCAGTATTTT.